Shown below are 19 T cell receptor beta chains from a single sample sequenced in a study of T-cell memory formation after mild COVID-19. TCRdb called the 5' RACE reads again in MiXCR, with one record for every CDR3 protein. This table has about 560,000 distinct CDR3 sequences, roughly 18% appearing once. Sequencing was performed on PBMCs or a T cell subset sorted from them (not recorded which). The source of these receptors is an adult woman who had mild COVID-19 (a few samples of this study predate the infection). Cell type and time point are not known.

This sequence joins TRBV6-2 or TRBV6-3 and TRBJ2-1, with TRBD2 matching 8 bases. CDR1 and CDR2 from the germline V gene are MNHEY and SVGEGT. The length of the CDR3 is 14 residues. V was clipped by 5 bases and J by 3 bases; unmatched bases: 3. CDR3 in amino acids: CASSQAGDYNEQFF. The CDR3, as DNA: TGTGCCAGCAGTCAAGCGGGAGACTACAATGAGCAGTTCTTC.

This clonotype was found many times. The V gene is TRBV20-1, the J gene TRBJ1-1; 8 bases agree with TRBD1. The V gene's germline CDR1 is DFQATT and CDR2 SNEGSKA (reference sequence). The CDR3 runs to 15 residues. With 0 bases clipped from V and 10 bases from J, the junction kept 13 bases outside the gene matches. The CDR3 region has the DNA TGCAGTGCTAGAGATGGGTCTTCCGGGACAGGAGTAGCTTTCTTT. Translating gives CSARDGSSGTGVAFF.

The chain combines TRBV10-1 with TRBJ2-3; D is undetermined. The V end was cut by 4 bases, the J end by 8 bases, with 7 bases between. Looked up from germline, CDR1 is WNHNN and CDR2 is SYGVQD (reference sequence). This CDR3 region has 11 residues. CDR3 nucleotides: TGCGCCAGCAGTGGAATTGGTACGCAGTATTTT. As protein: CASSGIGTQYF.

This clonotype was recorded at least ten times. This rearrangement joins TRBV5-1 to TRBJ2-5; TRBD1 or TRBD2 may be the D gene (6 bases each). Trimming took off 3 bases at V and 5 bases at J, with 11 bases between the two ends. The CDR3 consists of 13 residues. The V gene's germline CDR1 is SGHRS and CDR2 YFSETQ. As DNA, the CDR3 is TGCGCCAGCAGCTGGACGGGGGCCGAGACCCAGTACTTC. This gives the protein CASSWTGAETQYF. Full variable domain (missing parts from reference TRBV5-1 and TRBJ2-5): KAGVTQTPRYLIKTRGQQVTLSCSPISGHRSVSWYQQTPGQGLQFLFEYFSETQRNKGNFPGRFSGRQFSNSRSEMNVSTLELGDSALYLCASSWTGAETQYFGPGTRLLVL.

This clonotype was seen only a few times. The CDR3 here is CASSFQPRLAGSNEQFF. The CDR3 bases are TGTGCCAGCAGCTTTCAACCCAGACTAGCGGGAAGTAATGAGCAGTTCTTC. This chain links TRBV3-1 with TRBJ2-1, with 11 bases matching TRBD2. The V gene end was trimmed by 5 bases and the J gene end by 7 bases; junction bases not matched to a gene: 13. This CDR3 has 17 residues. Per germline, CDR1 LGHDT and CDR2 YNNKEL (reference sequence).

The genes are TRBV24-1 and TRBJ2-2; weak D call: TRBD2 (6 bases). CDR1 and CDR2 (germline): KGHDR, SFDVKD. CDR3 size: 17 residues. V was shortened by 1 base and J by 3 bases, with 14 bases between the two germline ends. The CDR3: CATSDFGWRGDTGELFF. The CDR3 nucleotides are TGTGCCACCAGTGATTTTGGTTGGAGGGGCGACACCGGGGAGCTGTTTTTT.

This clonotype was counted between two and nine times. The CDR3 bases are TGTGCCAGCAGCTCCCGCGGGGGCCACGGGGAGCTGTTTTTT. Protein product: CASSSRGGHGELFF. The chain couples TRBV7-3 to TRBJ2-2; D perhaps matches TRBD2 (7 bases). Germline CDR1 SGHTA, CDR2 FQGTGA. The CDR3 has 14 residues. Trimming removed 4 bases from V and 7 bases from J, with 13 bases in between.

This chain joins TRBV29-1 and TRBJ2-1, with D unclear. The V end lost 7 bases, the J end lost 0 bases, and 22 bases lay between the germline ends. Germline V gene sequence: CDR1 SQVTM, CDR2 ANQGSEA. The CDR3 spans 17 residues. The CDR3 bases are TGCAGCGCCATCATTCCACGGACGGCTTCCTCCTACAATGAGCAGTTCTTC. This codes for CSAIIPRTASSYNEQFF.

This chain joins TRBV7-9 and TRBJ1-2; possible D gene TRBD1, 5 bases. The CDR3 has 15 amino acids. Germline V gene lookup returns CDR1 SEHNR and CDR2 FQNEAQ (reference sequence). The V end was cut by 1 base, the J end by 7 bases, with 16 bases between. The DNA for the CDR3 is TGTGCCAGCAGCTTAGTGGAATCAGGGTGGGCTGGCTACACCTTC. Translated, it gives CASSLVESGWAGYTF.

This clonotype was seen more than once but under ten times. The V call is TRBV3-1, the J call TRBJ1-1; 7 nucleotides line up with TRBD1. Germline-derived CDR1 and CDR2 are LGHDT and YNNKEL (reference sequence). This CDR3 has 17 residues. Trimming at V came to 0 bases and at J to 2 bases, leaving 9 bases not matched to a gene. CDR3: CASSQDSSQGVNTEAFF. DNA for the CDR3: TGTGCCAGCAGCCAAGATAGTTCCCAGGGGGTAAACACTGAAGCTTTCTTT.

This chain connects TRBV18 to TRBJ2-6, with 9 bases aligning to TRBD1. V gave up 4 bases and J gave up 0 bases; unmatched junction bases: 7. Germline V gene sequence: CDR1 KGHSH, CDR2 LQKENI. The CDR3 contains 18 residues. The CDR3 DNA is TGTGCCAGCTCACGGGGACAGGGAGTCCTCTCTGGGGCCAACGTCCTGACTTTC. Translation gives CASSRGQGVLSGANVLTF.

The gene calls are TRBV7-6 and TRBJ2-7; 9 nucleotides align to TRBD2. The CDR3 length is 16 residues. The junction had 10 bases not matched to a gene; V was cut back by 1 base and J by 6 bases. The germline V gene encodes CDR1 SGHVS and CDR2 FNYEAQ. The CDR3 DNA is TGTGCCAGCAGCTTAGGGGCTAGCGGGGCCCGGGGCGAGCAGTACTTC. Translation: CASSLGASGARGEQYF.

On this clonotype itself: The germline gene is not matched at one end of the junction; a read error may be the cause. CDR3 region: CASSAQGYQQYF. CDR3 DNA: TGTGCCAGCAGTGCACAGGGCTACCAGCAGTACTTC. V usage is TRBV28 and J usage is TRBJ2-7, with D perhaps matching TRBD1 (6 bases). This CDR3 region has 12 residues. Germline values: CDR1 MDHEN, CDR2 SYDVKM.

The rearrangement joins TRBV6-5 to TRBJ2-1; 13 bases map to TRBD2. The junction had 9 bases not matched to a gene; V was cut back by 6 bases and J by 7 bases. CDR1 is MNHEY, CDR2 SVGAGI, per germline. This CDR3 has 16 residues. The CDR3 coding sequence is TGTGCCAGCAGCCAGGGGACTAGCGGGAAGTTAAATGAGCAGTTCTTC. This gives the protein CASSQGTSGKLNEQFF.

This clonotype was picked up a small number of times. The rearrangement joins TRBV9 to TRBJ2-7; 8 bases are shared with TRBD1. The V segment lost 2 bases and the J segment 2 bases; nucleotides outside the gene matches: 3. CDR3 length: 14 residues. Germline lookup yields CDR1 SGDLS and CDR2 YYNGEE. The CDR3 bases are TGTGCCAGCAGCGTCCGGGACAGGCCCTACGAGCAGTACTTC. Protein: CASSVRDRPYEQYF.

The chain combines TRBV12-3 or TRBV12-4 with TRBJ1-6; D gene unclear. This CDR3 contains 14 residues. Trimming took 5 bases from V and 15 from J, leaving 20 bases between them. The CDR3 nucleotides read TGTGCCAGCAGTCCTCCCGGCCGGGCCCCCCTCCTCCACTTT. The encoded protein is CASSPPGRAPLLHF.

The CDR3 sequence is CASSESPSVGETQYF. Written as DNA, the CDR3 is TGTGCCAGCAGTGAAAGTCCCTCCGTGGGGGAGACCCAGTACTTC. This chain links TRBV2 with TRBJ2-5; no clear D gene. This CDR3 has 15 amino acids. Germline CDR1 and CDR2: SNHLY and FYNNEI. V lost 2 bases and J 5 bases, leaving 15 bases between the germline ends.

This clonotype was observed a few times. The rearrangement joins TRBV3-1 to TRBJ2-3; 9 bases fit TRBD2. Trimming cost V 1 base and J 4 bases; bases outside gene matches: 6. The germline gives CDR1 LGHDT, CDR2 YNNKEL (reference sequence). The CDR3 covers 16 residues. CDR3 protein: CASSQGGAGGSDTQYF. CDR3 DNA sequence: TGTGCCAGCAGCCAAGGAGGAGCGGGGGGTTCAGATACGCAGTATTTT.

The CDR3 loop is CSARDRDRRIYEQYF. Here the CDR3 DNA reads TGCAGTGCTAGGGACCGGGACAGGCGAATCTACGAGCAGTACTTC. The rearrangement uses TRBV20-1 and TRBJ2-7, with 8 bases that match TRBD1. The CDR3 is 15 amino acids. The germline CDR1 and CDR2 sequences are DFQATT and SNEGSKA (reference sequence). With 3 bases clipped from V and 3 bases from J, the junction kept 10 bases outside the gene matches.